A single sample is the source of the 32 T cell receptor beta chains below, sequenced in a study of cytomegalovirus exposure and HLA in healthy donors. Sequenced by immunoSEQ multiplex PCR; TCRdb stores in-frame clones only, minus some. The sample shows 200,000 to 300,000 clones, about 92% of them seen only once. The sequenced material came from PBMCs. The receptors were gathered from a woman aged 25 to 39 in good health and CMV-seronegative.

The table lists this clone with a few counts. One junction end does not reproduce the germline sequence, and a read error may be involved. The chain links TRBV6-4 to TRBJ1-5, with D hard to call. This CDR3 spans 15 amino acids. The germline V gene encodes CDR1 MRHNA and CDR2 SNTAGT. CDR3 loop: CASRDSAYSNQPQHF. CDR3 nucleotides: TGTGCCAGCAGGGACTCGGCGTATAGCAATCAGCCCCAGCATTTT.

The rearrangement joins TRBV29-1 to TRBJ1-1; no firm D call. V gave up 3 bases and J gave up 0 bases, with 5 bases separating them. The CDR3 has 12 residues. Germline CDR1 reads SQVTM; CDR2 reads ANQGSEA. The CDR3 sequence is CSVDVMNTEAFF. In DNA form, the CDR3 reads TGCAGCGTTGACGTAATGAACACTGAAGCTTTCTTT.

This chain joins TRBV9 and TRBJ2-2, with D hard to call. Germline values: CDR1 SGDLS, CDR2 YYNGEE. The CDR3 length is 15 residues. V lost 1 base and J 0 bases, leaving 7 bases between the germline ends. This chain's CDR3 is CASSVTFPNTGELFF. The CDR3 coding sequence is TGTGCCAGCAGCGTAACGTTCCCGAACACCGGGGAGCTGTTTTTT.

The V and J genes are TRBV27 and TRBJ2-7; D gene ambiguous. This CDR3 spans 14 amino acids. Trimming stripped 4 bases from V and 3 bases from J, with 13 bases between. The germline CDR1 and CDR2 sequences are MNHEY and SMNVEV (reference sequence). The CDR3 spells CASSWVGGNYEQYF. The CDR3 DNA is TGTGCCAGCAGTTGGGTTGGTGGTAACTACGAGCAGTACTTC.

The chain couples TRBV10-3 to TRBJ1-4, with 9 nucleotides matching TRBD1. The CDR3 extends over 16 amino acids. The V segment lost 1 base and the J segment 6 bases; nucleotides outside the gene matches: 6. Looked up from germline, CDR1 is ENHRY and CDR2 is SYGVKD. Written as DNA, the CDR3 is TGTGCCATCAGTGAGTACCGGACAGGGGAAGATGAAAAACTGTTTTTT. This encodes CAISEYRTGEDEKLFF.

CDR3 coding DNA: TGTGCCAGCCCGGGTAGTCAGCCCCAGCATTTT. This codes for CASPGSQPQHF. The rearrangement uses TRBV6-1 and TRBJ1-5, with unresolved D. Looked up from germline, CDR1 is MNHNS and CDR2 is SASEGT. Trimming removed 8 bases from V and 6 bases from J, with 8 bases in between. The CDR3 length is 11 residues.

The V and J genes are TRBV5-4 and TRBJ2-7; TRBD1 is a possible D gene (6 bases). CDR1 and CDR2 (germline): SGHNT, YYREEE (reference sequence). The germline V and J ends were trimmed by 3 bases and 5 bases, with 12 bases remaining between them. The CDR3 has 13 residues. CDR3 sequence (DNA): TGTGCCAGCAGCTACACAGGGCGCGACGAGCAGTACTTC. Translating gives CASSYTGRDEQYF.

The chain joins TRBV5-4 to TRBJ2-7; the match to TRBD2 covers 14 bases. J gave up 7 bases and V 2 bases, and 5 bases lay outside the gene matches. The CDR3 is 15 residues long. Germline assignment: CDR1 SGHNT and CDR2 YYREEE (reference sequence). This CDR3 is CASSFGTSGSREQYF. The CDR3 nucleotides read TGTGCCAGCAGCTTCGGGACTAGCGGGAGTAGAGAGCAGTACTTC.

The J gene is TRBJ2-7, the V gene TRBV10-3, with D possibly matching TRBD1 (6 bases). Looked up from germline, CDR1 is ENHRY and CDR2 is SYGVKD. The CDR3 sequence is 12 residues long. With 7 bases removed from V and 3 bases from J, the gap between germline ends came to 10 bases. The CDR3 spells CAIKQGDYEQYF. The CDR3 DNA reads as TGTGCCATCAAACAGGGAGACTACGAGCAGTACTTC.

The chain uses TRBV2 and TRBJ2-1; 8 bases line up with TRBD2. V lost 3 bases to trimming and J lost 9 bases; unmatched junction nucleotides: 4. The CDR3 has 13 residues. Germline V lookup: CDR1 SNHLY, CDR2 FYNNEI. As DNA, the CDR3 is TGTGCCAGCAGTGACGTGGCGGGAGGTGAGCAGTTCTTC. Residues: CASSDVAGGEQFF.

Only one count was recorded for this clone. V is TRBV18 and J is TRBJ2-3; D is possibly TRBD1 or TRBD2 (5 bases each). Trimming removed 0 bases at V and 6 bases at J, with 10 bases between. Germline assignment: CDR1 KGHSH and CDR2 LQKENI. This CDR3 contains 14 residues. CDR3 sequence reads: CASSPPGRVDTQYF. The CDR3, as DNA: TGTGCCAGCTCACCACCGGGGCGGGTGGATACGCAGTATTTT. Full variable domain (rest looked up from reference TRBV18 and TRBJ2-3): NAGVMQNPRHLVRRRGQEARLRCSPMKGHSHVYWYRQLPEEGLKFMVYLQKENIIDESGMPKERFSAEFPKEGPSILRIQQVVRGDSAAYFCASSPPGRVDTQYFGPGTRLTVL.

The chain couples TRBV29-1 to TRBJ1-1; D may be TRBD1 (6 bases). The CDR3 extends over 14 amino acids. The germline gives CDR1 SQVTM, CDR2 ANQGSEA. Between the trimmed V and J ends, which lost 5 bases and 3 bases, there was a span of 16 bases. The CDR3: CSVTRRGRDTEAFF. In DNA, the CDR3 is TGCAGCGTTACCAGGCGGGGGCGCGACACTGAAGCTTTCTTT.

CDR3 region: CASSLDPMRTAGTSGSQGELFF. The CDR3 DNA follows: TGTGCCAGCAGTTTAGACCCAATGAGGACAGCCGGGACTAGCGGGAGTCAGGGGGAGCTGTTTTTT. This chain uses TRBV27 with TRBJ2-2; 14 bases are shared with TRBD2. Germline V CDR1 and CDR2: MNHEY, SMNVEV (reference sequence). This CDR3 is built from 22 residues. Trimming took 2 bases from V and 8 from J; bases not matched to a gene: 22.

V gene TRBV2 combines with J gene TRBJ1-3; no clear D gene. Germline V gene sequence: CDR1 SNHLY, CDR2 FYNNEI. The CDR3 length is 14 residues. V was clipped by 7 bases and J by 3 bases, with 13 bases between them. The CDR3 coding sequence is TGTGCCAGCAATGAGGCCGGCGGTGGAAACACCATATATTTT. Its protein product is CASNEAGGGNTIYF.

V gene TRBV19 combines with J gene TRBJ2-3; 8 positions agree with TRBD1. This CDR3 has 15 residues. V lost 3 bases and J lost 2; bases outside the gene matches: 4. Germline V CDR1 and CDR2: LNHDA, SQIVND (reference sequence). The CDR3 DNA follows: TGTGCCAGTAGTATGACAGGGGCCGACACAGATACGCAGTATTTT. Protein product: CASSMTGADTDTQYF.

CDR3 region: CASSPGAGGYEKLFF. CDR3 sequence (DNA): TGTGCCAGCTCACCAGGGGCAGGGGGATATGAAAAACTGTTTTTT. The chain couples TRBV18 to TRBJ1-4; TRBD1 matches at 7 bases. The CDR3 has 15 amino acids. Germline CDR1 reads KGHSH; CDR2 reads LQKENI. V lost 2 bases, J lost 6 bases, and 6 bases stayed unmatched.

The V call is TRBV4-2, the J call TRBJ2-7; TRBD2 matches 9 bases. V was clipped by 0 bases and J by 4 bases; unmatched bases: 4. The germline gives CDR1 LGHNA, CDR2 YNFKEQ. The CDR3 contains 15 residues. CDR3 protein: CASSQEFSGSYEQYF. The DNA of the CDR3 is TGTGCCAGCAGCCAAGAATTTAGCGGGAGTTACGAGCAGTACTTC.

The chain recombines TRBV9 with TRBJ1-5; D is unclear. The V end was cut by 0 bases, the J end by 0 bases, with 7 bases between. Germline V gene data show CDR1 as SGDLS and CDR2 as YYNGEE. This CDR3 contains 15 residues. DNA for the CDR3: TGTGCCAGCAGCGTAGGTTTGTCTAGCAATCAGCCCCAGCATTTT. This encodes CASSVGLSSNQPQHF.

The chain is built from TRBV2 and TRBJ2-1, with 12 positions matching TRBD2. This CDR3 has 17 amino acids. V trimming: 2 bases; J trimming: 3 bases; junction bases outside the gene matches: 5. CDR1 is SNHLY, CDR2 FYNNEI, per germline. Here the CDR3 reads CASSENPLAGGYNEQFF. CDR3 sequence (DNA): TGTGCCAGCAGTGAAAACCCACTAGCGGGAGGCTACAATGAGCAGTTCTTC.

The chain joins TRBV4-1 to TRBJ1-1, with TRBD1 as a possible D gene (6 bases). The ends were cut back, 4 bases at V and 4 bases at J, with 10 bases in the middle. Looked up from germline, CDR1 is MGHRA and CDR2 is YSYEKL. The length of the CDR3 is 13 residues. The CDR3 spells CASSLTGSTEAFF. CDR3 DNA sequence: TGCGCCAGCAGCCTTACAGGGAGCACTGAAGCTTTCTTT.

This sequence joins TRBV6-6 and TRBJ2-5, with D perhaps TRBD2 (6 bases). V was pared by 2 bases and J by 2 bases, with 15 bases between. Per germline, CDR1 MNHNY and CDR2 SVGAGI (reference sequence). The CDR3 sequence is 16 residues long. CDR3 sequence reads: CASSYGGTATQETQYF. The CDR3 nucleotides read TGTGCCAGCAGTTACGGCGGGACGGCTACTCAAGAGACCCAGTACTTC.

This rearrangement joins TRBV5-1 to TRBJ2-2, with D tentatively TRBD2 (6 bases). This CDR3 is built from 14 residues. Germline V gene lookup returns CDR1 SGHRS and CDR2 YFSETQ. Trimming cost V 5 bases and J 5 bases, with 13 bases left between them. This chain's CDR3 is CASSRGGETGELFF. CDR3 DNA sequence: TGCGCCAGCAGTCGGGGAGGAGAGACCGGGGAGCTGTTTTTT.

This clone was recorded once. V gene TRBV5-4 combines with J gene TRBJ1-1; D unresolved. Germline CDR1 and CDR2: SGHNT and YYREEE (reference sequence). The CDR3 spans 14 residues. Trimming removed 4 bases from V and 4 bases from J, with 14 bases in between. The DNA for the CDR3 is TGTGCCAGCAGCACGGACGGACGGAGCACTGAAGCTTTCTTT. It encodes CASSTDGRSTEAFF.

The CDR3 here is CASSQRLAGGASDTQYF. The DNA of the CDR3 is TGCGCCAGCAGCCAACGACTAGCGGGAGGGGCTTCGGATACGCAGTATTTT. J is TRBJ2-3 and V is TRBV4-1; TRBD2 agrees at 14 bases. With V trimmed by 2 bases and J by 6 bases, 7 bases remained unmatched. Germline CDR1 MGHRA, CDR2 YSYEKL. There are 17 residues in the CDR3.

The chain carries TRBV28 and TRBJ2-3; 12 nucleotides line up with TRBD2. Unmatched junction bases numbered 6, after V lost 4 bases and J lost 1 base. Germline V gene lookup returns CDR1 MDHEN and CDR2 SYDVKM. CDR3 length equals 17 residues. CDR3 in DNA: TGTGCCAGCAGTTATCTTGGGACTAGCGGGCGCACAGATACGCAGTATTTT. Protein sequence: CASSYLGTSGRTDTQYF.

The chain joins TRBV14 to TRBJ2-7, with TRBD2 matching over 9 bases. Germline lookup yields CDR1 SGHDN and CDR2 FVKESK. J gave up 2 bases and V 2 bases, and 4 bases lay outside the gene matches. There are 15 residues in the CDR3. The CDR3 spells CASSQRASGTYEQYF. Here the CDR3 DNA reads TGTGCCAGCAGCCAACGAGCTAGCGGGACCTACGAGCAGTACTTC.

The rearrangement joins TRBV19 to TRBJ1-1, with 7 bases identical to TRBD1. J gave up 4 bases and V 7 bases, and 6 bases lay outside the gene matches. This CDR3 has 13 residues. CDR1 and CDR2 (germline): LNHDA, SQIVND (reference sequence). CDR3 protein: CASNTGERTEAFF. For the CDR3, the DNA is TGTGCCAGTAATACAGGGGAACGCACTGAAGCTTTCTTT.

Only a few counts were recorded for this clone. J is TRBJ2-7 and V is TRBV4-2, with 8 bases that match TRBD1. The CDR3 contains 15 residues. CDR1 is LGHNA, CDR2 YNFKEQ, per germline. V was clipped by 5 bases and J by 6 bases; unmatched bases: 12. CDR3 residues: CASSDRTGPPGEQYF. The DNA for the CDR3 is TGTGCCAGCAGCGACAGGACAGGGCCCCCGGGCGAGCAGTACTTC.

CDR3 nucleotide sequence: TGTGCCAGCAGCTTGGGTGGGGGCTCCTACGAGCAGTACTTC. This gives the protein CASSLGGGSYEQYF. The rearrangement joins TRBV5-5 to TRBJ2-7; TRBD1 or TRBD2 may be the D gene (5 bases each). The V end lost 0 bases, the J end lost 0 bases, and 7 bases lay between the germline ends. There are 14 residues in the CDR3. CDR1 SGHKS and CDR2 YYEKEE come from the germline V gene (reference sequence). The variable domain in full, completed from reference TRBV5-5 and TRBJ2-7, reads DAGVTQSPTHLIKTRGQQVTLRCSPISGHKSVSWYQQVLGQGPQFIFQYYEKEERGRGNFPDRFSARQFPNYSSELNVNALLLGDSALYLCASSLGGGSYEQYFGPGTRLTVT.

The chain joins TRBV5-1 to TRBJ2-5; D is uncertain. V was trimmed by 5 bases and J by 3 bases, leaving 17 bases between them. Per germline, CDR1 SGHRS and CDR2 YFSETQ. This CDR3 has 15 amino acids. The CDR3 nucleotides read TGCGCCAGCAGGGGCCCCAACAACCTTGAAGAGACCCAGTACTTC. Protein product: CASRGPNNLEETQYF.

This chain uses TRBV28 with TRBJ2-7; D remains unclear. This CDR3 is 12 amino acids long. Germline CDR1 and CDR2: MDHEN and SYDVKM. Trimming pared 1 base from V and 3 bases from J, leaving 4 bases between. The CDR3 is CASSLLGYEQYF. CDR3 bases: TGTGCCAGCAGTTTATTGGGCTACGAGCAGTACTTC.

The V call is TRBV28, the J call TRBJ2-5; no clear D. The germline V gene encodes CDR1 MDHEN and CDR2 SYDVKM. This CDR3 is built from 15 residues. Trimming pared 5 bases from V and 5 bases from J, leaving 18 bases between. The DNA of the CDR3 is TGTGCCAGCAGTCCCTCTGCTGGGCCGTGGGAGACCCAGTACTTC. It specifies CASSPSAGPWETQYF.